Presented here are 8 T cell receptor beta chains from one specimen sequenced in a study of shared clonotypes between healthy human individuals. Data came from immunoSEQ multiplex PCR; TCRdb stores just in-frame clones and leaves some out. The sample includes roughly 1,500,000 clones, 98% to 99% of them seen just once. The source material was naive CD4+ T cells sorted from blood. The subset here: CD45RA+ positively selected. Receptors originate from a man younger than 40 in good health.

The V gene is TRBV6-5, the J gene TRBJ2-7, with 7 bases fitting TRBD1. Per germline, CDR1 MNHEY and CDR2 SVGAGI. This CDR3 has 14 residues. V was clipped by 2 bases and J by 0 bases; unmatched bases: 1. In DNA, the CDR3 is TGTGCCAGCAGTTACGGACAGGCCTCCTACGAGCAGTACTTC. Amino acid sequence: CASSYGQASYEQYF.

The rearrangement joins TRBV14 to TRBJ2-3, with TRBD2 matching over 7 bases. The CDR3 contains 15 residues. The J segment lost 5 bases and the V segment lost 0 bases, leaving 5 bases of the junction unmatched. Germline V gives CDR1 SGHDN, CDR2 FVKESK. CDR3 in DNA: TGTGCCAGCAGCCAAGATTTGCGGGGGAGAGATACGCAGTATTTT. Translation: CASSQDLRGRDTQYF. The whole variable domain, remainder taken from reference TRBV14 and TRBJ2-3, is EAGVTQFPSHSVIEKGQTVTLRCDPISGHDNLYWYRRVMGKEIKFLLHFVKESKQDESGMPNNRFLAERTGGTYSTLKVQPAELEDSGVYFCASSQDLRGRDTQYFGPGTRLTVL.

The CDR3 region has the DNA TGCAGCGGCGACAGGGTAAACAATGAGCAGTTCTTC. Translated, it gives CSGDRVNNEQFF. J is TRBJ2-1 and V is TRBV29-1; 7 bases fit TRBD1. V was pared by 7 bases and J by 5 bases, with 5 bases of the junction left unmatched. In germline, CDR1 is SQVTM, CDR2 ANQGSEA. The CDR3 runs 12 residues.

The chain employs TRBV5-4 and TRBJ2-7, with TRBD1 identical over 9 bases. CDR3 length: 15 amino acids. Germline lookup yields CDR1 SGHNT and CDR2 YYREEE (reference sequence). The ends lost 4 bases at V and 2 bases at J; junction bases unmatched: 7. CDR3 sequence reads: CASSPTGGLPYEQYF. The DNA of the CDR3 is TGTGCCAGCAGCCCCACAGGGGGCCTTCCCTACGAGCAGTACTTC.

This clone was observed once. The chain uses TRBV4-1 and TRBJ2-7, with unresolved D. Per the germline V gene, CDR1 is MGHRA and CDR2 is YSYEKL. The CDR3 covers 14 residues. Trimming took 3 bases from V and 0 from J, leaving 9 bases between them. CDR3 residues: CASSQRFSSYEQYF. The CDR3 nucleotides are TGCGCCAGCAGCCAGAGGTTTTCCTCCTACGAGCAGTACTTC.

The CDR3, as DNA: TGTGCCATCAACGCCGGGACACGGTATAATGAAAAACTGTTTTTT. Residues: CAINAGTRYNEKLFF. J is TRBJ1-4 and V is TRBV2; maybe TRBD1 (6 bases). Between the trimmed V and J ends, which lost 10 bases and 4 bases, there was a span of 19 bases. Looked up from germline, CDR1 is SNHLY and CDR2 is FYNNEI. The CDR3 consists of 15 residues.

This chain connects TRBV28 to TRBJ1-2, with a possible D match to TRBD1 (5 bases). CDR1 MDHEN and CDR2 SYDVKM come from the germline V gene. The CDR3 has 14 residues. Trimming cost V 1 base and J 8 bases, with 14 bases left between them. CDR3 nucleotides: TGTGCCAGCAGTTTATTCCTAGGGGACCACGGCTACACCTTC. This encodes CASSLFLGDHGYTF.

V and J are TRBV9 and TRBJ2-7, with 10 bases lining up with TRBD1. The CDR3 extends over 14 amino acids. Germline V gene data show CDR1 as SGDLS and CDR2 as YYNGEE. V shed 4 bases and J 3 bases; nucleotides not matched to a gene: 4. CDR3 protein: CASSIGQGVYEQYF. In DNA, the CDR3 is TGTGCCAGCAGCATCGGACAGGGGGTCTACGAGCAGTACTTC. The full variable domain, its missing parts supplied by reference TRBV9 and TRBJ2-7, is DSGVTQTPKHLITATGQRVTLRCSPRSGDLSVYWYQQSLDQGLQFLIQYYNGEERAKGNILERFSAQQFPDLHSELNLSSLELGDSALYFCASSIGQGVYEQYFGPGTRLTVT.